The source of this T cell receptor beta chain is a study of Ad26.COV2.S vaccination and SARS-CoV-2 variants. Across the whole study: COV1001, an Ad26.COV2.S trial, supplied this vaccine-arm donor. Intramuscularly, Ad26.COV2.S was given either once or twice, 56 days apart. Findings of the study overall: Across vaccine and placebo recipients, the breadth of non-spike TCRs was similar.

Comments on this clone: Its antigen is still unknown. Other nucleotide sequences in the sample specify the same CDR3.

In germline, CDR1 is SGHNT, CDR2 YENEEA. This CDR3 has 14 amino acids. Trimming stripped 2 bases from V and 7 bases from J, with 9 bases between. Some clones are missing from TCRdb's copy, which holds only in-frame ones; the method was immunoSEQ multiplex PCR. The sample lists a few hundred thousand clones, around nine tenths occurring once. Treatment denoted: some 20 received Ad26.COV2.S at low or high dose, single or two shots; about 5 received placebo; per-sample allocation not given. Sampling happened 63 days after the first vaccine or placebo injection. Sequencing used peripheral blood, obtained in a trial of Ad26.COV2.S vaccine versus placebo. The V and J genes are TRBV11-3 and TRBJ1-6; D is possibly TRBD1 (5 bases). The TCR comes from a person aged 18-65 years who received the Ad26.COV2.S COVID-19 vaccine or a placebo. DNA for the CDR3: TGTGCCAGCAGCTTAAGTGGGGACAATTCACCCCTCCACTTT. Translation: CASSLSGDNSPLHF.